The rows below give T cell receptor beta chains drawn from one sample of a study of T-cell memory formation after mild COVID-19. TCRdb re-called the 5' RACE reads through MiXCR, storing one row per CDR3 protein. The table records 120,000 to 150,000 distinct CDR3 sequences, over 6% of them present only once. Sequencing was carried out using PBMCs or a T cell subset sorted from them (not recorded which). The receptor source for this set is an adult woman who had mild COVID-19 (a few samples of this study predate the infection). Cell type and time point are not known. Each CDR3 is given with its conserved first and last residue. D genes are given only for firm matches. Size tells how often a clone was seen (once, few, many) or the class of an expanded clone, and some rows leave it out.

TRBJ2-2,-,many,TRBV7-3,TGTGCCAGCAGCTCATCAAAGAGCACCGGGGAGCTGTTTTTT,CASSSSKSTGELFF
TRBJ1-6,-,many,TRBV7-2,TGTGCCAGCAGCTTAGGTTTCGGCGGACTGCAAAATTCACCCCTCCACTTT,CASSLGFGGLQNSPLHF
TRBJ2-7,TRBD1,few,TRBV7-9,TGTGCCAGCAGCCCCAGACAGGGGTCCCGCTACGAGCAGTACTTC,CASSPRQGSRYEQYF
TRBJ2-3,-,-,TRBV5-4,TGTGCCAGCAGCTTGTTTCGGGGTAGCGGCACAGATACGCAGTATTTT,CASSLFRGSGTDTQYF
TRBJ2-1,TRBD2,few,TRBV6-5,TGTGCCAGTCATAGCGGGAGCTCCTACAATGAGCAGTTCTTC,CASHSGSSYNEQFF
TRBJ2-4,-,few,TRBV20-1,TGCAGTGCTAGCCCCGGACTGTTAGCCAAAAACATTCAGTACTTC,CSASPGLLAKNIQYF
TRBJ1-1,-,many,TRBV20-1,TGCAGTGCTAGGGGGGTACCACCGAACACTGAAGCTTTCTTT,CSARGVPPNTEAFF
TRBJ2-2,TRBD2,many,TRBV6-5,TGTGCCAGCAGTCGATCAAGCGGGAATACCGGGGAGCTGTTTTTT,CASSRSSGNTGELFF
TRBJ2-7,TRBD1,-,TRBV2,TGTGCCAGCAGTACCGACAGGGGCATTAGCGAGCAGTACTTC,CASSTDRGISEQYF
TRBJ1-2,-,few,TRBV29-1,TGCAGCGTTTCCTACGCGGGCAACTATGGCTACACCTTC,CSVSYAGNYGYTF
TRBJ2-1,TRBD2,few,TRBV7-2,TGTGCCAGCAGCCAACGGACTAGCGGGAGTTACAATGAGCAGTTCTTC,CASSQRTSGSYNEQFF
TRBJ2-5,TRBD2,few,TRBV2,TGTGCCAGCAGTGAGGTAGCGGGGGCTCGAGAGACCCAGTACTTC,CASSEVAGARETQYF
TRBJ2-4,-,few,TRBV6-2/TRBV6-3,TGTGCCAGCAGTTACCCCGACAGGAGGGAAAACATTCAGTACTTC,CASSYPDRRENIQYF
TRBJ2-3,-,many,TRBV12-3/TRBV12-4,TGTGCCAGCAGTGAGGACAGCTACACAGATACGCAGTATTTT,CASSEDSYTDTQYF
TRBJ1-2,-,many,TRBV7-9,TGTGCCAGCAGCTTAGAGACGTCGTATGGCTACACCTTC,CASSLETSYGYTF
TRBJ2-7,-,-,TRBV6-2/TRBV6-3,TGTGCCAGCAGACTTCCAGGGGTGGCGGTCTACGAGCAGTACTTC,CASRLPGVAVYEQYF
TRBJ1-2,-,-,TRBV18,TGTGCCAGCTCACCAAGCGGACAGCCGATTAACTATGGCTACACCTTC,CASSPSGQPINYGYTF